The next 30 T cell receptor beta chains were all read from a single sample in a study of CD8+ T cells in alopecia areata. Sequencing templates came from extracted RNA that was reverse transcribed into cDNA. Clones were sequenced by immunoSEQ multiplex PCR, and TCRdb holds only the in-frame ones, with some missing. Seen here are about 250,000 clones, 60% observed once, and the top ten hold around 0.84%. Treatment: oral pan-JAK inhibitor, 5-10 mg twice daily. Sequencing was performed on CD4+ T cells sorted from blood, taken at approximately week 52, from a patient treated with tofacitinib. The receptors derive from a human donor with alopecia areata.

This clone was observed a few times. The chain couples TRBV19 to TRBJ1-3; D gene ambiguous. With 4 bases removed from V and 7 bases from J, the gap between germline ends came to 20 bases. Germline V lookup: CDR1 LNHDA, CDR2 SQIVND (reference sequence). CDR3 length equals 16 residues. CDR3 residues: CASSTTGGSAWNTIYF. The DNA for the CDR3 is TGTGCCAGTAGTACCACGGGAGGCTCCGCGTGGAACACCATATATTTT.

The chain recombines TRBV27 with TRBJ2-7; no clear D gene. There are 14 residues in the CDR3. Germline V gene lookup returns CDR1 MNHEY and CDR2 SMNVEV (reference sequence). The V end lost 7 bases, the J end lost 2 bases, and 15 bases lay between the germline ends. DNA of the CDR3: TGTGCCAGCAACTCGGCCTTTGGAACCTACGAGCAGTACTTC. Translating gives CASNSAFGTYEQYF.

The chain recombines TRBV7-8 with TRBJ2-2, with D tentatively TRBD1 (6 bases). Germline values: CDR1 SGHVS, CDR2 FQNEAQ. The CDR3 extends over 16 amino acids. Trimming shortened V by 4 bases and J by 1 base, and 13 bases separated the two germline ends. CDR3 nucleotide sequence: TGTGCCAGCAGCTCCGCCTCCAGGGGGAACACCGGGGAGCTGTTTTTT. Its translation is CASSSASRGNTGELFF.

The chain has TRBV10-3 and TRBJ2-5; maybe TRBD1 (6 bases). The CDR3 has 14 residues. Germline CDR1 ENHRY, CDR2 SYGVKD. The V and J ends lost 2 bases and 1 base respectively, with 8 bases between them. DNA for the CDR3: TGTGCCATCAGTGAGGGGGGCCCCCAAGAGACCCAGTACTTC. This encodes CAISEGGPQETQYF.

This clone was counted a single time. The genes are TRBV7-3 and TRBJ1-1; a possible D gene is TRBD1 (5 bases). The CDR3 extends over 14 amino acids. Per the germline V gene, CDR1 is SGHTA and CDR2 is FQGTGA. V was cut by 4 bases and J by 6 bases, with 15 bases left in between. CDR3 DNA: TGTGCCAGCAGCTCAGAAGAGGGGACCGCTGAAGCTTTCTTT. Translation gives CASSSEEGTAEAFF. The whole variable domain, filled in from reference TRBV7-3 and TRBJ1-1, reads GAGVSQTPSNKVTEKGKYVELRCDPISGHTALYWYRQSLGQGPEFLIYFQGTGAADDSGLPNDRFFAVRPEGSVSTLKIQRTERGDSAVYLCASSSEEGTAEAFFGQGTRLTVV.

CDR3 DNA sequence: TGTGCCTGGAGTGGCGGGGTGGATACTGAAGCTTTCTTT. Translating gives CAWSGGVDTEAFF. The chain recombines TRBV30 with TRBJ1-1, with D unresolved. The CDR3 is 13 amino acids. V was cut by 1 base and J by 5 bases, with 11 bases left in between. From germline, CDR1 is GTSNPN and CDR2 SVGIG (reference sequence).

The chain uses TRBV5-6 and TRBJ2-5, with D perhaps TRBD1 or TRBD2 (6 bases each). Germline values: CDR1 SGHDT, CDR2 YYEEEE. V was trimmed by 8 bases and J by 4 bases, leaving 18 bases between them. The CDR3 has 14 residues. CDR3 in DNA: TGTGCCAGTTCACAGGGTGGGAGGCCAGAGACCCAGTACTTC. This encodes CASSQGGRPETQYF.

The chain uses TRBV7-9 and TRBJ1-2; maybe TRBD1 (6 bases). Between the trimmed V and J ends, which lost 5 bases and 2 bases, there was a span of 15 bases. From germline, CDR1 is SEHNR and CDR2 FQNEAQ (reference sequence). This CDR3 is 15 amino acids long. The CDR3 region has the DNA TGTGCCAGCAGCCTCGGTCAGACAGGAAACTATGGCTACACCTTC. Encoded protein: CASSLGQTGNYGYTF.

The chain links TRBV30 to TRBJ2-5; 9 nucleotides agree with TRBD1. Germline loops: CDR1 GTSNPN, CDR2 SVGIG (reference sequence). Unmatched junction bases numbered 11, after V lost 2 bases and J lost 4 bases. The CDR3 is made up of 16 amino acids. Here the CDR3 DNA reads TGTGCCTGGAGTATTCCGACAGGGGGGAGCAGAGAGACCCAGTACTTC. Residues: CAWSIPTGGSRETQYF.

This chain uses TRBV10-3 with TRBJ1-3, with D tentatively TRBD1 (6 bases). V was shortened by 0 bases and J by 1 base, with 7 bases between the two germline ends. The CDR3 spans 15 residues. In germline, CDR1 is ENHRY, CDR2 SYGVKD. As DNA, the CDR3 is TGTGCCATCAGTGAGTCGGGGGCGTCTGGAAACACCATATATTTT. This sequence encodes CAISESGASGNTIYF.

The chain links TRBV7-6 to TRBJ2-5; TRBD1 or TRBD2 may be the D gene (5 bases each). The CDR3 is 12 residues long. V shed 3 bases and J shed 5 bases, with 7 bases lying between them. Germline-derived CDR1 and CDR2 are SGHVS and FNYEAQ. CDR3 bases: TGTGCCAGCAGCTTTGGGGGTGAGACCCAGTACTTC. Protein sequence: CASSFGGETQYF.

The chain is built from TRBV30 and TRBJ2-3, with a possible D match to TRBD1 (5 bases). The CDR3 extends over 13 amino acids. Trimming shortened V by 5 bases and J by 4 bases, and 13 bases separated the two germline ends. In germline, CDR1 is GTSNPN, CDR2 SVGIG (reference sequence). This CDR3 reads CAWVAGFPDTQYF. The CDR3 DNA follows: TGTGCCTGGGTAGCAGGGTTCCCAGATACGCAGTATTTT.

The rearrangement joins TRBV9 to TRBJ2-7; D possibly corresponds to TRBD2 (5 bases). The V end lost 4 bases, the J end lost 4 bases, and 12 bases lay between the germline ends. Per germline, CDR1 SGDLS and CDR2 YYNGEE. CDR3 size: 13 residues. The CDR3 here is CASSRESGYEQYF. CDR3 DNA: TGTGCCAGCAGCCGCGAGTCGGGGTACGAGCAGTACTTC. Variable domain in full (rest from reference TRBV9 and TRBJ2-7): DSGVTQTPKHLITATGQRVTLRCSPRSGDLSVYWYQQSLDQGLQFLIQYYNGEERAKGNILERFSAQQFPDLHSELNLSSLELGDSALYFCASSRESGYEQYFGPGTRLTVT.

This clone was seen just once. CDR3 amino acids: CASSLGSRESKPSYEQYF. CDR3 in DNA: TGTGCCAGCAGCTTAGGTTCAAGAGAGAGCAAACCCTCCTACGAGCAGTACTTC. The chain employs TRBV7-9 and TRBJ2-7; D is uncertain. This CDR3 is built from 18 residues. The V and J ends lost 1 base and 0 bases respectively, with 19 bases between them. Germline lookup yields CDR1 SEHNR and CDR2 FQNEAQ (reference sequence).

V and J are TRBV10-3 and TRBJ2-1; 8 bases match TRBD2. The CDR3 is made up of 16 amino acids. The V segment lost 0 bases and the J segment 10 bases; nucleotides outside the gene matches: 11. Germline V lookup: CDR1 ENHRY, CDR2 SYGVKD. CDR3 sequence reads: CAISESSGRVGREQFF. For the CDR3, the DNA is TGTGCCATCAGTGAGTCCAGCGGGAGAGTGGGACGCGAGCAGTTCTTC.

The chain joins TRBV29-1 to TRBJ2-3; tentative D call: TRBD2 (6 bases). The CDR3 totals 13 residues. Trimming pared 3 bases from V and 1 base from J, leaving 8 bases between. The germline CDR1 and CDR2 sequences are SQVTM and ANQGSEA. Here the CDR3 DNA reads TGCAGCGTTGAGGCGGGGCGCACAGATACGCAGTATTTT. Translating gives CSVEAGRTDTQYF.

The CDR3 DNA follows: TGCAGTGCTAGAGCGGACTACGAGCAGTACTTC. It yields the protein CSARADYEQYF. V and J are TRBV20-1 and TRBJ2-7; D gene uncertain. The CDR3 runs to 11 residues. Per germline, CDR1 DFQATT and CDR2 SNEGSKA (reference sequence). The germline V and J ends were trimmed by 1 base and 3 bases, with 4 bases remaining between them.

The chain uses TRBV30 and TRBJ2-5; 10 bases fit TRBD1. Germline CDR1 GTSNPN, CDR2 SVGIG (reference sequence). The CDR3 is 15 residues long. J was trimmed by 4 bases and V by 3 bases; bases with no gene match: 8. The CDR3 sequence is CAWRARDRGRETQYF. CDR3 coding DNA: TGTGCCTGGAGAGCGCGGGACAGGGGTCGAGAGACCCAGTACTTC.

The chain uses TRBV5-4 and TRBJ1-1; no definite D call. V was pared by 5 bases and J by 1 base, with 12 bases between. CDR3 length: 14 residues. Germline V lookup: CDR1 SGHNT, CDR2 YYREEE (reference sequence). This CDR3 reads CASSGRLGNTEAFF. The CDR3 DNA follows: TGTGCCAGCAGTGGACGCCTGGGGAACACTGAAGCTTTCTTT.

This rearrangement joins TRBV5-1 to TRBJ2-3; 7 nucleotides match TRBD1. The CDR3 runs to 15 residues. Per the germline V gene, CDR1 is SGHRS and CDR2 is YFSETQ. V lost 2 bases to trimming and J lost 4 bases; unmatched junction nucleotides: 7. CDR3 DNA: TGCGCCAGCAGCTTCGTTACAGGGGTGGCAGATACGCAGTATTTT. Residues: CASSFVTGVADTQYF. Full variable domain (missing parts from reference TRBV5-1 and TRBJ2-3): KAGVTQTPRYLIKTRGQQVTLSCSPISGHRSVSWYQQTPGQGLQFLFEYFSETQRNKGNFPGRFSGRQFSNSRSEMNVSTLELGDSALYLCASSFVTGVADTQYFGPGTRLTVL.

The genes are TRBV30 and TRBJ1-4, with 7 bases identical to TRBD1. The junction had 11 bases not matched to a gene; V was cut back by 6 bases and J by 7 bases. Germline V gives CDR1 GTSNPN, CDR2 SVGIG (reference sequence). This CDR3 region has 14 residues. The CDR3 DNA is TGTGCCTGTAAGAGGGGGCTGACGAGTGAAAAACTGTTTTTT. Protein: CACKRGLTSEKLFF. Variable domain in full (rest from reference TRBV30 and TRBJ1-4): SQTIHQWPATLVQPVGSPLSLECTVEGTSNPNLYWYRQAAGRGLQLLFYSVGIGQISSEVPQNLSASRPQDRQFILSSKKLLLSDSGFYLCACKRGLTSEKLFFGSGTQLSVL.

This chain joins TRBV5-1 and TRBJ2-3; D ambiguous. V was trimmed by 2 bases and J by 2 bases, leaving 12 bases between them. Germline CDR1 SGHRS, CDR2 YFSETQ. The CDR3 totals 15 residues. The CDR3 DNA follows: TGCGCCAGCAGCTTCAGCATCACGGACACAGATACGCAGTATTTT. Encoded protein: CASSFSITDTDTQYF.

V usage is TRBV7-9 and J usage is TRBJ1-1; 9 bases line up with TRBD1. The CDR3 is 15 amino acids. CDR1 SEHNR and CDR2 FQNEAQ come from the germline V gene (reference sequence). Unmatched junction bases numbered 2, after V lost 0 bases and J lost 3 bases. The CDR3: CASSLAGQGYTEAFF. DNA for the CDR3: TGTGCCAGCAGCTTAGCGGGACAGGGATACACTGAAGCTTTCTTT.

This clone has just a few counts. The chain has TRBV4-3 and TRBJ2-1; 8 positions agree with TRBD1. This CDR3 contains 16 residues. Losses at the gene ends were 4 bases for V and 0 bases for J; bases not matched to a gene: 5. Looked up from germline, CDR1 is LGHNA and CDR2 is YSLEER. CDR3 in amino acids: CASSPEGQASYNEQFF. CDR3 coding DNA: TGCGCCAGCAGCCCCGAGGGACAGGCCTCCTACAATGAGCAGTTCTTC.

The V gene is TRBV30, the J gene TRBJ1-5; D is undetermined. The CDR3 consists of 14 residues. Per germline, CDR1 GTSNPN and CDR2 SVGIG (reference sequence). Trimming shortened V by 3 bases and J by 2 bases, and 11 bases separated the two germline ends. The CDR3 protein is CAWSAGRGNQPQHF. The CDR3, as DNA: TGTGCCTGGAGCGCCGGGAGGGGCAATCAGCCCCAGCATTTT.

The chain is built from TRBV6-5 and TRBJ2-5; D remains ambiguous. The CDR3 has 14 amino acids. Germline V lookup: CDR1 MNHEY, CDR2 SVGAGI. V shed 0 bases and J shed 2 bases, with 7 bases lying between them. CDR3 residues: CASSYSFQQETQYF. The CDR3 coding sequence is TGTGCCAGCAGTTACTCGTTTCAACAAGAGACCCAGTACTTC.

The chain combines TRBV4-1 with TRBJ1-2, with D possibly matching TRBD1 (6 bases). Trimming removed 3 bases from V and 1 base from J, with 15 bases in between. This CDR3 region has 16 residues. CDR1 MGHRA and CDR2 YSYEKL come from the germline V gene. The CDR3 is CASSHAGTPLNYGYTF. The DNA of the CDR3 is TGCGCCAGCAGCCACGCCGGGACACCCCTTAACTATGGCTACACCTTC.

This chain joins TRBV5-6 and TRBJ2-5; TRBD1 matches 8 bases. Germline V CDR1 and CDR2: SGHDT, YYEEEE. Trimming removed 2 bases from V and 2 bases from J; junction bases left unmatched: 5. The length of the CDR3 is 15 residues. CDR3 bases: TGTGCCAGCAGCTTTACCCGGGACAGGCAAGAGACCCAGTACTTC. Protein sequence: CASSFTRDRQETQYF. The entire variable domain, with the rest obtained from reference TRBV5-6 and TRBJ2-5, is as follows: DAGVTQSPTHLIKTRGQQVTLRCSPKSGHDTVSWYQQALGQGPQFIFQYYEEEERQRGNFPDRFSGHQFPNYSSELNVNALLLGDSALYLCASSFTRDRQETQYFGPGTRLLVL.

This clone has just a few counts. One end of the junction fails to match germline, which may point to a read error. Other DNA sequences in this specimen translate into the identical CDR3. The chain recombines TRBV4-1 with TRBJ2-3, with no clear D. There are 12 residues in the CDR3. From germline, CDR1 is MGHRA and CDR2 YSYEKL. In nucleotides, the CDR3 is TGTGCCAGCAGCCAAGCAGGAGATACGCAGTATTTT. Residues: CASSQAGDTQYF.

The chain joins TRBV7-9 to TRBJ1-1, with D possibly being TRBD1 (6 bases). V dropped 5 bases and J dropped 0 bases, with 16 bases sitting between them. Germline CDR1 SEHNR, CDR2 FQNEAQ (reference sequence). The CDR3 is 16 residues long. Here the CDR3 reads CASSRGRGPLNTEAFF. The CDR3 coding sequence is TGTGCCAGCAGCCGGGGCCGGGGGCCTCTGAACACTGAAGCTTTCTTT.